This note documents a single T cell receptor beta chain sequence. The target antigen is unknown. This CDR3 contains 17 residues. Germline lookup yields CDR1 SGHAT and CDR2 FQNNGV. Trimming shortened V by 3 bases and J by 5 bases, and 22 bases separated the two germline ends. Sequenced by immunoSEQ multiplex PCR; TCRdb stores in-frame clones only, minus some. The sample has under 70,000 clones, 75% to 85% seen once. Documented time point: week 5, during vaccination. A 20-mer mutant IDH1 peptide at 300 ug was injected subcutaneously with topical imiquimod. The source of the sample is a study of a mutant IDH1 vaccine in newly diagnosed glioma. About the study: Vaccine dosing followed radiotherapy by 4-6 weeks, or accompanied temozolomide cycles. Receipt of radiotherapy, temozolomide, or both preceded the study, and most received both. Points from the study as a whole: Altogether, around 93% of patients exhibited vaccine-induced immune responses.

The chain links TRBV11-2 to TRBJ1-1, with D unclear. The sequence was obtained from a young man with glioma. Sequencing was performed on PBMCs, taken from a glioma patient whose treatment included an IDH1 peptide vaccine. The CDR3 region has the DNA TGTGCCAGCAGCTTTCTCGACCGCCATGGTCGGAGAACTGAAGCTTTCTTT. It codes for CASSFLDRHGRRTEAFF.